One TCR beta chain is described in this entry. The data stem from a study of blood T cell repertoires in COVID-19. Study-wide background: Acute and convalescent COVID-19 specimens originated in the United States, Italy and Spain. The analysed material was cDNA or gDNA that came from T cells, B-cell-depleted T cells, or PBMCs.

CDR1 MDHEN and CDR2 SYDVKM come from the germline V gene. CDR3 size: 14 residues. V was cut by 3 bases and J by 3 bases, with 9 bases left in between. In the study's own analysis: Estimates of nucleated cell counts were drawn from the amplification of reference gene primers. Assay used: immunoSEQ multiplex PCR; TCRdb lists only in-frame clones, some missing. V and J calls and clone size come straight from that table; D and trimming were deduced from the DNA. The table has under 100,000 clones, roughly 80% seen once. This chain links TRBV28 with TRBJ1-5; D unclear. Sequences were obtained from peripheral blood. The origin of this receptor is a woman aged 70-85 years with active or convalescent COVID-19. This CDR3 is CASSFGVTNQPQHF. The DNA for the CDR3 is TGTGCCAGCAGTTTCGGAGTTACCAATCAGCCCCAGCATTTT.